Described below is a single TCR beta chain sequence and its context. The antigen is undetermined. Described time point: cycle 4 day 1 (C4D1), after 6 weeks of nivolumab. All patients experienced relapse after autologous stem cell transplantation, and brentuximab vedotin exposure was variable. Generated by immunoSEQ multiplex PCR, the TCRdb table keeps only in-frame clones and is missing some. The table has 20,000 to 25,000 clones, roughly 86% seen once. The record originates from a study of PD-1 blockade in classical Hodgkin lymphoma. Findings and limits, study-wide: Patients newly diagnosed and complete responders had comparable baseline diversity.

The sample in question was peripheral blood mononuclear cells (PBMCs), obtained before the fourth cycle of nivolumab. The TCR originated in a human donor with classical Hodgkin lymphoma.

CDR3 bases: TGTGCCAGCAGCCAATTTTTTGGGGGCAGGTCACCCCTCCACTTT. It yields the protein CASSQFFGGRSPLHF. J is TRBJ1-6 and V is TRBV14; D might be TRBD1 (6 bases). Deletions cut 2 bases from V and 10 bases from J, with 15 bases between. Germline V gives CDR1 SGHDN, CDR2 FVKESK. The CDR3 is 15 amino acids.